In this sample, the clone carrying this T cell receptor beta chain turned up a few times. Sample treatment: oral pan-JAK inhibitor, 5-10 mg twice daily. Extraction and reverse transcription of RNA yielded cDNA as the sequencing template. The method was immunoSEQ multiplex PCR; TCRdb's version includes in-frame clones alone and lacks a portion of them. The profile covers around 300,000 clones, with about three fifths appearing a single time and about 0.89% taken by the ten largest. The sample originates from a study of CD8+ T cells in alopecia areata. Source: CD4+ T cells sorted from blood, taken around week 54, from a patient treated with tofacitinib. The receptor was derived from a human donor with alopecia areata.

In nucleotides, the CDR3 is TGCAGGGGGGACTCTGGAAACACCATATATTTT. Amino acid sequence: CRGDSGNTIYF. The gene calls are TRBV29-1 and TRBJ1-3; D is perhaps TRBD1 (5 bases). Germline V gene data show CDR1 as SQVTM and CDR2 as ANQGSEA. The CDR3 sequence is 11 residues long. Complete variable domain (other parts from reference TRBV29-1 and TRBJ1-3): SAVISQKPSRDICQRGTSLTIQCQVDSQVTMMFWYRQQPGQSLTLIATANQGSEATYESGFVIDKFPISRPNLTFSTLTVSNMSPEDSSIYLCRGDSGNTIYFGEGSWLTVV.